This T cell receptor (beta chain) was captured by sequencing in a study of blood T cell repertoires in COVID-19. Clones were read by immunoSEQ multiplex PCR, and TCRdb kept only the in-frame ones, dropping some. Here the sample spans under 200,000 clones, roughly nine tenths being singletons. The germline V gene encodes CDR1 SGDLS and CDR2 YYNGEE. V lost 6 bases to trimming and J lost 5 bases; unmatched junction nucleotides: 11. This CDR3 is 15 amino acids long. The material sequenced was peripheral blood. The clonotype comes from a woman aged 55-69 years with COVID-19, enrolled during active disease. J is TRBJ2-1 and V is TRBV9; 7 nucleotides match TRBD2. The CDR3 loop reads CASTLGGSPNNEQFF. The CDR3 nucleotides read TGTGCCAGCACCCTGGGGGGGAGCCCGAACAATGAGCAGTTCTTC.